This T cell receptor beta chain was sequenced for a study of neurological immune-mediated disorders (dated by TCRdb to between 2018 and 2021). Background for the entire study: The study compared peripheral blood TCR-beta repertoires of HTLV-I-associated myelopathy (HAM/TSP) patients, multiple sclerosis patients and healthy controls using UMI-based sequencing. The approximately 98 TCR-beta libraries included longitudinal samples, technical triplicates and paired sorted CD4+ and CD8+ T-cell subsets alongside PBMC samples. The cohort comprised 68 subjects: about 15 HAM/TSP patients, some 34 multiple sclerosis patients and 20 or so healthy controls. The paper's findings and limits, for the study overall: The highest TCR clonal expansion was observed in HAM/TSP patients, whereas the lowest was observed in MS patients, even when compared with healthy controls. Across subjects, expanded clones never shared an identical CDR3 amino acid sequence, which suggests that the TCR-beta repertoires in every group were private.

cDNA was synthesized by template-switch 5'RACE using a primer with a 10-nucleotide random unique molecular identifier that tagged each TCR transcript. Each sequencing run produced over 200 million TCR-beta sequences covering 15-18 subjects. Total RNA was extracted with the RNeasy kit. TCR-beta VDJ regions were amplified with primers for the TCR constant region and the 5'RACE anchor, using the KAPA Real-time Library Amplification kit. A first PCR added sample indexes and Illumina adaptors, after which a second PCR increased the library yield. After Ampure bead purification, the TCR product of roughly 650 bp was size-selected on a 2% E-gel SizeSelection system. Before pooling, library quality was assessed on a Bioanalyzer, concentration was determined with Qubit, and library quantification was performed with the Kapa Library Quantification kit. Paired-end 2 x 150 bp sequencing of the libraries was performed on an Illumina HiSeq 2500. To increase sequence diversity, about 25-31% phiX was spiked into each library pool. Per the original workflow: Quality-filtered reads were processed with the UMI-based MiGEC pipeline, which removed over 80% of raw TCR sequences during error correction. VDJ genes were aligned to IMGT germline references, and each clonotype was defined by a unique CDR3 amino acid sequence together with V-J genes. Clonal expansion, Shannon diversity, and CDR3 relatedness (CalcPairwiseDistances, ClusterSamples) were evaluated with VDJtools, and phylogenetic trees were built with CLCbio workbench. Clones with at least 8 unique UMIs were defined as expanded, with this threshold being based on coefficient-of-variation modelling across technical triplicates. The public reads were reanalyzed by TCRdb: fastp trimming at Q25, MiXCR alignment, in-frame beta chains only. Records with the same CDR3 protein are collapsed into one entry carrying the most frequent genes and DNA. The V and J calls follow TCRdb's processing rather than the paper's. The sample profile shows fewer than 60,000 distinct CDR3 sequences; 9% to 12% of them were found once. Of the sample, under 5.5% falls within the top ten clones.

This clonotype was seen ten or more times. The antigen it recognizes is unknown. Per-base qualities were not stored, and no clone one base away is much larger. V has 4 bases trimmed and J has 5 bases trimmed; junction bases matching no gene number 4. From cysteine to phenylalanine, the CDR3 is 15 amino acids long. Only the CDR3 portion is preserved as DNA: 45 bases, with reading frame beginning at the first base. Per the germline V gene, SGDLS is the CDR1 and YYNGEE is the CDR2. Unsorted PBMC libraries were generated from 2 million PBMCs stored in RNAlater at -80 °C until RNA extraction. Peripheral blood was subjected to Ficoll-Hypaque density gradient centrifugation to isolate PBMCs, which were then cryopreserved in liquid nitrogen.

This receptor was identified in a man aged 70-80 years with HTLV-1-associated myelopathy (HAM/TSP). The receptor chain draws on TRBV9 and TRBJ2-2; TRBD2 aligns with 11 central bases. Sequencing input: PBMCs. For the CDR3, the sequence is CASSRTSGPTGELFF. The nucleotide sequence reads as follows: TGTGCCAGCAGCAGGACTAGCGGGCCTACCGGGGAGCTGTTTTTT.